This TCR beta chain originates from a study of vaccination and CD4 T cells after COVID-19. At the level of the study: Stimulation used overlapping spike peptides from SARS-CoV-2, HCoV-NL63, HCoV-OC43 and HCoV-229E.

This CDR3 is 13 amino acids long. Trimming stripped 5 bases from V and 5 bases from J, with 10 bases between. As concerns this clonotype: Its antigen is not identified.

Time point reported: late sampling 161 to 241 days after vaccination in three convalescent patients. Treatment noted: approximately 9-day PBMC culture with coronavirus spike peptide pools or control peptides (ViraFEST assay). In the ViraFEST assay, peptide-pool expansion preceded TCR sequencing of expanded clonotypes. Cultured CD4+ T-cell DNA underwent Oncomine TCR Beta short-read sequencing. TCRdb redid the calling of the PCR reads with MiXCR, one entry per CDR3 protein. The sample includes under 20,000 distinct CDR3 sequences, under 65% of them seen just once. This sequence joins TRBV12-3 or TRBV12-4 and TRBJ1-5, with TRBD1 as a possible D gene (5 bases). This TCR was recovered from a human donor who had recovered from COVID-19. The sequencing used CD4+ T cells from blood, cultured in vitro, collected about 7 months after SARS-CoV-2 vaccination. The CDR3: CASSKTEYQPQHF. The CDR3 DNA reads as TGTGCCAGCAGTAAGACAGAGTATCAGCCCCAGCATTTT.